This T cell receptor (beta chain) was recovered during a study of blood T cell repertoires in COVID-19. This clone was seen only a few times. Sequenced by immunoSEQ multiplex PCR; TCRdb stores in-frame clones only, minus some. Among about 180,000 clones listed, approximately 85% were seen once. This CDR3 spans 15 amino acids. CDR1 LGHDT and CDR2 YNNKEL come from the germline V gene (reference sequence). Trimming pared 1 base from V and 8 bases from J, leaving 12 bases between. Sequencing was done on a sample of peripheral blood. The chain combines TRBV3-1 (or the pseudogene TRBV3-2) with TRBJ1-6, with D uncertain. The sequence was obtained from a woman older than 75 with acute or convalescent COVID-19. This chain's CDR3 is CASSQGAVGDSPLHF. The CDR3 region has the DNA TGTGCCAGCAGCCAAGGGGCAGTTGGCGATTCACCCCTCCACTTT.